Listed here are 14 T cell receptor beta chains from one sample, sequenced in a study of tumor-infiltrating lymphocytes in localized non-small cell lung cancer. The assay was immunoSEQ multiplex PCR, and TCRdb's table has in-frame clones only and misses some. The sample lists about 13,000 clones; around 74% were seen once. The specimen was lung tumor tissue. These receptors all stem from a human donor with non-small cell lung cancer.

The rearrangement links TRBV27 to TRBJ2-2; 9 positions match TRBD1. V trimming: 7 bases; J trimming: 5 bases; junction bases outside the gene matches: 11. Germline V gene data show CDR1 as MNHEY and CDR2 as SMNVEV (reference sequence). The length of the CDR3 is 16 residues. CDR3 in DNA: TGTGCCAGCATCGCCTGGGGACAGGGTGGAACCGGGGAGCTGTTTTTT. The encoded protein is CASIAWGQGGTGELFF.

The chain is built from TRBV7-2 and TRBJ2-1; perhaps TRBD2 as D (6 bases). Germline V gene sequence: CDR1 SGHTA, CDR2 FQGNSA. The CDR3 runs 11 residues. Trimming left V 5 bases short and J 7 bases short, with 6 bases between. CDR3 DNA: TGTGCCAGCAGCCGGGAGAATGAGCAGTTCTTC. Translating it yields CASSRENEQFF.

The V and J genes are TRBV5-1 and TRBJ2-7; D is possibly TRBD2 (6 bases). Germline CDR1 is SGHRS and CDR2 is YFSETQ. The CDR3 totals 14 residues. V lost 4 bases and J 2 bases, leaving 13 bases between the germline ends. The CDR3 spells CASSRTTGAYEQYF. The DNA for the CDR3 is TGCGCCAGCAGCCGGACAACGGGAGCCTACGAGCAGTACTTC.

The chain joins TRBV19 to TRBJ1-5; D gene uncertain. CDR3 length equals 12 residues. The V end lost 8 bases, the J end lost 5 bases, and 10 bases lay between the germline ends. Germline V gene lookup returns CDR1 LNHDA and CDR2 SQIVND (reference sequence). The CDR3 loop is CASADGDQPQHF. DNA of the CDR3: TGTGCCAGTGCGGACGGGGATCAGCCCCAGCATTTT.

This sequence joins TRBV7-9 and TRBJ1-1; 10 positions match TRBD1. Germline CDR1 SEHNR, CDR2 FQNEAQ (reference sequence). The CDR3 is 15 residues long. The V gene end was trimmed by 5 bases and the J gene end by 4 bases; junction bases not matched to a gene: 7. The CDR3, as DNA: TGTGCCAGCAGCCGGACAGGGGGTATAATCACTGAAGCTTTCTTT. It specifies CASSRTGGIITEAFF.

J is TRBJ1-6 and V is TRBV5-1, with TRBD1 matching 10 bases. The CDR3 consists of 15 residues. V lost 3 bases to trimming and J lost 7 bases; unmatched junction nucleotides: 4. Germline V CDR1 and CDR2: SGHRS, YFSETQ. The CDR3 nucleotides read TGCGCCAGCAGCTCCCCGGGACAGGGGAATTCACCCCTCCACTTT. This codes for CASSSPGQGNSPLHF.

This clone has a single count. The V and J genes are TRBV10-3 and TRBJ1-2; 9 nucleotides line up with TRBD1. This CDR3 is built from 14 residues. Germline lookup yields CDR1 ENHRY and CDR2 SYGVKD. Germline trimming cut 7 bases from V and 8 bases from J; bases unmatched to any gene: 11. As DNA, the CDR3 is TGTGCCATCACCCCGGGACAGGGAGGGTGGGGCTACACCTTC. Its protein product is CAITPGQGGWGYTF.

This clone showed up just once. The chain links TRBV27 to TRBJ2-7; possible D gene TRBD2, 7 bases. CDR3 length: 14 amino acids. CDR1 is MNHEY and CDR2 is SMNVEV in the germline V gene (reference sequence). The germline V and J ends were trimmed by 6 bases and 2 bases, with 14 bases remaining between them. The CDR3 protein is CASRTGGATYEQYF. Written as DNA, the CDR3 is TGTGCCAGCAGGACGGGGGGCGCGACCTACGAGCAGTACTTC.

This chain links TRBV10-3 with TRBJ2-6; possible D gene TRBD1, 6 bases. CDR3 length equals 19 residues. The germline V gene has CDR1 ENHRY and CDR2 SYGVKD. Trimming took off 0 bases at V and 0 bases at J, with 15 bases between the two ends. In DNA, the CDR3 is TGTGCCATCAGTGAGTCGAGGGGACAAAGGGCCTCTGGGGCCAACGTCCTGACTTTC. This gives the protein CAISESRGQRASGANVLTF.

The chain joins TRBV19 to TRBJ2-3, with 9 bases matching TRBD2. The CDR3 contains 16 residues. With 1 base clipped from V and 4 bases from J, the junction kept 6 bases outside the gene matches. Germline V CDR1 and CDR2: LNHDA, SQIVND (reference sequence). CDR3 residues: CASSIGSGGRSDTQYF. The CDR3 region has the DNA TGTGCCAGTAGTATAGGCAGCGGGGGGAGATCAGATACGCAGTATTTT.

J is TRBJ1-2 and V is TRBV7-2; D gene unclear. The germline V gene has CDR1 SGHTA and CDR2 FQGNSA. The ends were cut back, 3 bases at V and 2 bases at J, with 10 bases in the middle. The CDR3 is made up of 14 amino acids. The DNA for the CDR3 is TGTGCCAGCAGCTTTGGCGGGCAGAACTATGGCTACACCTTC. Residues: CASSFGGQNYGYTF.

This rearrangement joins TRBV18 to TRBJ1-2; D is perhaps TRBD1 (6 bases). The V end was cut by 3 bases, the J end by 2 bases, with 13 bases between. CDR1 KGHSH and CDR2 LQKENI come from the germline V gene. The CDR3 has 15 amino acids. In nucleotides, the CDR3 is TGTGCCAGCTCACCGTCACCCCAGGGGAACTATGGCTACACCTTC. This encodes CASSPSPQGNYGYTF. The full variable domain, its missing parts supplied by reference TRBV18 and TRBJ1-2, is NAGVMQNPRHLVRRRGQEARLRCSPMKGHSHVYWYRQLPEEGLKFMVYLQKENIIDESGMPKERFSAEFPKEGPSILRIQQVVRGDSAAYFCASSPSPQGNYGYTFGSGTRLTVV.

This chain links TRBV19 with TRBJ2-7; 9 bases fit TRBD2. V was clipped by 3 bases and J by 3 bases; unmatched bases: 6. This CDR3 spans 15 amino acids. Germline V gene data show CDR1 as LNHDA and CDR2 as SQIVND (reference sequence). The CDR3: CASSIRSGGSYEQYF. The CDR3 DNA follows: TGTGCCAGTAGTATCCGTAGCGGGGGCAGCTACGAGCAGTACTTC.

The chain couples TRBV4-3 to TRBJ1-2; no clear D. V was clipped by 0 bases and J by 3 bases, with 20 bases between them. Germline-derived CDR1 and CDR2 are LGHNA and YSLEER. The CDR3 totals 18 residues. The CDR3 reads CASSQDVVGRVLHYGYTF. The CDR3 DNA reads TGCGCCAGCAGCCAAGATGTCGTGGGCCGGGTACTTCACTATGGCTACACCTTC.